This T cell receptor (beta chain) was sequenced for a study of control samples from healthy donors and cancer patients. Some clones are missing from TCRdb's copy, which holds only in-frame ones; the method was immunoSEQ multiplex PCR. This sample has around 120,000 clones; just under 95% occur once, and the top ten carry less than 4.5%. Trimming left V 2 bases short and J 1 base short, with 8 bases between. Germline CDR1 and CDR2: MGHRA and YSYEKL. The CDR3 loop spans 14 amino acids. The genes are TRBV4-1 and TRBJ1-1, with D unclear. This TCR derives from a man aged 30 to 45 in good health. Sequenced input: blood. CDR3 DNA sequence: TGCGCCAGCAGCCAATTTACGTGGAACACTGAAGCTTTCTTT. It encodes CASSQFTWNTEAFF.